This T cell receptor beta chain was recovered during a study of blood T cell dynamics during melanoma immunotherapy. The study, taken as a whole, reports: Clones driving repertoire changes may be melanoma-specific or general immune activation.

Time point of the sample: week 3, after first cycle of checkpoint inhibitor. Using immunoSEQ multiplex PCR, the repertoire was profiled, and TCRdb retains in-frame clones only, with some absent. Of 11,000 or so clones listed, approximately 81% are singletons. This clone was picked up a small number of times. What it binds is unknown. This receptor was taken from a human donor with melanoma. Sequences were derived from blood, sampled from a patient treated with checkpoint blockade.

CDR3 nucleotides: TGCGCCAGCAGCTTGGGACAGGGGGTGACCGTCTACACCTTC. The encoded protein is CASSLGQGVTVYTF. The chain carries TRBV5-1 and TRBJ1-2; TRBD1 agrees at 9 bases. Unmatched junction bases numbered 7, after V lost 0 bases and J lost 10 bases. Germline CDR1 is SGHRS and CDR2 is YFSETQ. The CDR3 extends over 14 amino acids.